This TCR beta chain was identified in a study of metastatic and nonmetastatic thyroid tumors. Study-level information: Comparison of repertoires was carried out across blood and tumor or nodule tissue from malignant and benign thyroid patients.

Treatment of any kind had been given to no patient before thyroid surgery. J gave up 3 bases and V 2 bases, and 1 base lay outside the gene matches. From germline, CDR1 is GTSNPN and CDR2 SVGIG (reference sequence). The length of the CDR3 is 14 residues. Study observations and caveats: In both blood and tumor samples, TCR beta diversity was reported significantly higher for malignant than benign nodules.

Original data processing: The authors used CDR3 differences across clinicopathological groups to build a distant-metastasis classifier for papillary thyroid cancer. TCRdb re-called clones from the PCR reads using MiXCR. The V and J calls shown here were made by TCRdb, not taken from the authors' results. The sample lists about 34,000 clones, about 40% occurring once. About this clone: The antigen is not known.

This sequence was found in a female donor with papillary thyroid cancer or a benign thyroid nodule (not recorded which). Some clones in this sample may be carry-over from other donors' samples. The J gene is TRBJ2-1, the V gene TRBV30; 10 bases match TRBD2. The material sequenced was tumor tissue. The CDR3 DNA is TGTGCCTGGAGTCGGACTAGCGGCTACAATGAGCAGTTCTTC. This gives the protein CAWSRTSGYNEQFF.